These T cell receptor beta chains were read from a single sample in a study of beta chain features in type 1 diabetes. Assay used: immunoSEQ multiplex PCR; TCRdb lists only in-frame clones, some missing. Altogether 240,000 or so clones are present, approximately 70% being singletons, with the ten largest covering 0.053%. Material for sequencing was naive CD4+ T cells from blood. The receptors were gathered from a man younger than 40 in good health. The CDR3 runs from the conserved cysteine through the conserved F or W. A D gene is named only where the DNA matches it firmly. Size values are once, few and many counts, or a class for expanded clones, and some rows have none.

cdr3_length: 11
clone_size: -
j_call: TRBJ2-5
v_call: TRBV7-9
d_call: -
cdr3_nt: TGTGCCAGCAGCTCCCAAGAGACCCAGTACTTC
cdr3_aa: CASSSQETQYF

cdr3_length: 16
clone_size: -
j_call: TRBJ2-7
v_call: TRBV30
d_call: TRBD2
cdr3_nt: TGTGCCTGGAGTTTTGCGGGGACTAGTAAAACCTACGAGCAGTACTTC
cdr3_aa: CAWSFAGTSKTYEQYF

cdr3_length: 14
clone_size: -
j_call: TRBJ2-3
v_call: TRBV7-2
d_call: -
cdr3_nt: TGTGCCAGCAAGCAGCAAGGGGGGACAGATACGCAGTATTTT
cdr3_aa: CASKQQGGTDTQYF

cdr3_length: 14
clone_size: -
j_call: TRBJ1-3
v_call: TRBV13
d_call: -
cdr3_nt: TGTGCCAGCAGTTCCACAGTCTCTGGAAACACCATATATTTT
cdr3_aa: CASSSTVSGNTIYF

cdr3_length: 12
clone_size: -
j_call: TRBJ2-7
v_call: TRBV30
d_call: -
cdr3_nt: TGTGCCTGGAGTGTGCCCAGCTACGAGCAGTACTTC
cdr3_aa: CAWSVPSYEQYF

cdr3_length: 11
clone_size: -
j_call: TRBJ1-2
v_call: TRBV30
d_call: -
cdr3_nt: TGTGCCTCGTATGGTTGGTATGGCTACACCTTC
cdr3_aa: CASYGWYGYTF

cdr3_length: 12
clone_size: -
j_call: TRBJ1-2
v_call: TRBV29-1
d_call: -
cdr3_nt: TGCAGCGTTGACAGGGCAAGCTATGGCTACACCTTC
cdr3_aa: CSVDRASYGYTF

cdr3_length: 16
clone_size: -
j_call: TRBJ2-7
v_call: TRBV28
d_call: TRBD1
cdr3_nt: TGTGCCAGCAGTTTACGACCGGGACAGGGAGGGGTCGAGCAGTACTTC
cdr3_aa: CASSLRPGQGGVEQYF

cdr3_length: 18
clone_size: -
j_call: TRBJ2-3
v_call: TRBV7-6
d_call: TRBD2
cdr3_nt: TGTGCCAGCAGCCCGCGACTAGCGGGGGCGGGGAGCACAGATACGCAGTATTTT
cdr3_aa: CASSPRLAGAGSTDTQYF

cdr3_length: 14
clone_size: -
j_call: TRBJ1-1
v_call: TRBV28
d_call: -
cdr3_nt: TGTGCCAGCAGCGAGGTACTGACGAACACTGAAGCTTTCTTT
cdr3_aa: CASSEVLTNTEAFF

cdr3_length: 12
clone_size: -
j_call: TRBJ1-2
v_call: TRBV29-1
d_call: TRBD1
cdr3_nt: TGCAGCGTTGAACGGACAGGGGAAGGCTACACCTTC
cdr3_aa: CSVERTGEGYTF

cdr3_length: 13
clone_size: once
j_call: TRBJ1-2
v_call: TRBV30
d_call: -
cdr3_nt: TGTGCCTGGAGTCCGACAGGAGCCTATGGCTACACCTTC
cdr3_aa: CAWSPTGAYGYTF